This T cell receptor (beta chain) was observed in a study of blood T cell repertoires in COVID-19. At the level of the study: Donors in the United States, Italy and Spain gave samples during acute or convalescent COVID-19. The analysed material was cDNA or gDNA that came from T cells, B-cell-depleted T cells, or PBMCs.

V lost 6 bases and J 5 bases, leaving 19 bases between the germline ends. CDR3 length: 15 residues. Germline V lookup: CDR1 MNHEY, CDR2 SVGEGT. Authors' methods: For nucleated cells, counts were estimated from reference gene primer amplification. Produced via immunoSEQ multiplex PCR; TCRdb's table is partial and in-frame only. V and J calls and clone size are those listed in that table; D and trimming were worked out from the DNA. The sample includes a few hundred thousand clones, more than 65% seen only once; the top ten take around 2.9%. The material sequenced was peripheral blood. This chain joins TRBV6-2 or TRBV6-3 and TRBJ2-5; D possibly corresponds to TRBD2 (7 bases). The clonotype comes from a woman younger than 35 with acute or convalescent COVID-19. The CDR3 nucleotides read TGTGCCAGCAGCCCCTGGGGGGGCGCCCGGGAGACCCAGTACTTC. It codes for CASSPWGGARETQYF.